The sequence of this TCR beta chain was determined in a study of early T cells in non-severe SARS-CoV-2 infection (dated by TCRdb to the early 2020s). About the investigation overall: Bulk RNA from unsorted whole blood was used for TCR sequencing, so alpha and beta chains could not be paired.

The study was a case-control design nested within a healthcare worker cohort in London, UK, with weekly nasopharyngeal swab PCR tests and blood sampling. Between 23 and 31 March 2020, the week of the UK lockdown, healthcare workers were enrolled and then followed up weekly for as long as 16 weeks. Library method: 5' RACE. Data came from a NextSeq 500. To correct for sequencing error and PCR bias, the TCR library protocol tagged individual cDNA molecules with unique molecular identifiers. Both TCR alpha and beta chains were sequenced, and tight co-correlation was observed between alpha and beta sequence abundances in each sample. The authors' pipeline ran thus. Decombinator V4 was used to annotate the V gene, J gene and CDR3 of the TCR sequences. TCRs were defined as expanded if a significant change between any two time points was detected under a Poisson model with p below 0.0001. TCR abundances were normalised to the total number of TCRs sequenced in each sample and reported as counts per million. MAIT TCRs were defined by TRAV1-2 paired with TRAJ12, TRAJ20 or TRAJ33, and iNKT TCRs by TRAV10 paired with TRAJ18. VDJdb, accessed 1 November 2021, was searched for CMV, EBV and SARS-CoV-2 annotated TCRs, with TCRs annotated for multiple antigens excluded. TCRdb trimmed public reads at Q25 via fastp, called clones via MiXCR and kept in-frame beta chains. Every entry covers one CDR3 protein and lists the most common genes and DNA from its rows. V and J calls and clone size were set by TCRdb, not the authors. A total of almost 85,000 distinct CDR3 sequences appear in this sample, 12% of them only once. About 2.7% of the sample goes to the ten largest clones.

This clonotype was picked up a small number of times. No antigen is known for it. Base quality data are lacking; no much larger clone is found one base away. CDR1 and CDR2, per the germline V gene, are MDHEN and SYDVKM. V sheds 4 bases and J sheds 4 bases, leaving 10 bases between their ends. Including the terminal cysteine and phenylalanine, the CDR3 comprises 13 residues. Of the read, only the CDR3 DNA is kept; its 39 bases are in frame from base 1. The paper as a whole reports these results and caveats: VDJdb matching was skewed toward anti-spike CD8 responses, so virus-specific expansions were likely underestimated and private and CD4 specificities were missed.

The rearrangement combines TRBV28 with TRBJ1-2, with the D gene uncertain. This TCR came from an adult who was a healthcare worker with PCR-confirmed SARS-CoV-2 infection or an uninfected control (not recorded which). The sequencing input was whole blood. The CDR3 corresponds to CASSYEDFYGYTF. The DNA sequence follows: TGTGCCAGCAGTTATGAGGACTTCTATGGCTACACCTTC.